A selection of T cell receptor beta chains follows, all from one sample in a study of Ad26.COV2.S vaccination and SARS-CoV-2 variants. Using immunoSEQ multiplex PCR, the repertoire was profiled, and TCRdb retains in-frame clones only, with some absent. The sample has some 500,000 clones; approximately 89% are singletons. Specimen: peripheral blood, collected in a trial of Ad26.COV2.S vaccine versus placebo. Receptors originate from a person aged 18 to 59 who received the Ad26.COV2.S COVID-19 vaccine or a placebo. The CDR3 runs from the conserved cysteine through the conserved F or W. A D gene is named only where the DNA matches it firmly. Not every row has a clone size; where given, it reads once, few, many or a size class.

.	TRBD1	TRBV4-1	TRBJ1-6	CASSHKPGTGFSPLHF	TGCGCCAGCAGCCACAAACCCGGGACAGGGTTTTCACCCCTCCACTTT
.	.	TRBV10-3	TRBJ2-4	CAIRQGGENIQYF	TGTGCCATCAGACAGGGGGGGGAAAACATTCAGTACTTC
.	.	TRBV2	TRBJ1-2	CASSEAGYGYTF	TGTGCCAGCAGTGAAGCGGGCTATGGCTACACCTTC
.	.	TRBV10-3	TRBJ1-2	CASVRVGAQEGYTF	TGTGCCAGCGTACGCGTGGGGGCGCAGGAAGGCTACACCTTC
.	.	TRBV30	TRBJ1-5	CAWSITGINQPQHF	TGTGCCTGGAGTATTACAGGGATCAATCAGCCCCAGCATTTT
.	.	TRBV7-3	TRBJ2-5	CASSLDPQVTQYF	TGTGCCAGCAGCTTAGACCCTCAGGTTACCCAGTACTTC
.	.	TRBV18	TRBJ2-5	CASSRSQETQYF	TGTGCCAGCTCAAGAAGTCAAGAGACCCAGTACTTC
.	TRBD2	TRBV11-2	TRBJ2-2	CASSARTSGGTGELFF	TGTGCCAGCAGCGCTCGGACTAGCGGGGGTACCGGGGAGCTGTTTTTT
.	.	TRBV2	TRBJ2-2	CASSERGRLVTGELFF	TGTGCCAGCAGTGAAAGGGGCAGACTAGTCACCGGGGAGCTGTTTTTT
.	.	TRBV24-1	TRBJ2-6	CATSDRGGSGANVLTF	TGTGCCACCAGTGATCGTGGGGGGTCCGGGGCCAACGTCCTGACTTTC
.	.	TRBV5-6	TRBJ1-4	CASSLWGANEKLFF	TGTGCCAGCAGCTTGTGGGGAGCTAATGAAAAACTGTTTTTT
.	TRBD2	TRBV6-4	TRBJ2-2	CASSRTSGSGTGELFF	TGTGCCAGCAGTCGGACTAGCGGGAGCGGAACCGGGGAGCTGTTTTTT
.	.	TRBV5-1	TRBJ1-1	CASRLQGEAFF	TGCGCCAGCAGACTACAGGGTGAAGCTTTCTTT
.	.	TRBV5-1	TRBJ2-1	CASSPPSSYNEQFF	TGCGCCAGCAGTCCTCCAAGCTCCTACAATGAGCAGTTCTTC
.	TRBD1	TRBV6-5	TRBJ1-1	CASRLHGTVNTEAFF	TGTGCCAGCAGACTACACGGGACAGTGAACACTGAAGCTTTCTTT
.	.	TRBV5-4	TRBJ1-1	CASSVGVMNTEAFF	TGTGCCAGCAGCGTAGGGGTGATGAACACTGAAGCTTTCTTT
.	.	TRBV30	TRBJ1-4	CAWSEGGQGGEKLFF	TGTGCCTGGAGTGAAGGGGGGCAGGGTGGCGAAAAACTGTTTTTT
.	.	TRBV6-5	TRBJ2-3	CASSYSAATDTQYF	TGTGCCAGCAGTTACTCGGCGGCAACAGATACGCAGTATTTT
.	.	TRBV7-2	TRBJ1-3	CASSTRDSGNTIYF	TGTGCCAGCAGTACCAGGGATTCTGGAAACACCATATATTTT
.	.	TRBV5-1	TRBJ1-2	CASNPGRAYGYTF	TGCGCCAGCAATCCGGGACGGGCCTATGGCTACACCTTC
.	.	TRBV2	TRBJ2-5	CASEETGREETQYF	TGTGCCAGCGAGGAGACAGGGAGGGAAGAGACCCAGTACTTC
.	TRBD1	TRBV6-1	TRBJ2-7	CASSAKYLSASGTVAYEQYF	TGTGCCAGCAGTGCGAAATACCTGTCCGCGTCCGGGACAGTCGCCTACGAGCAGTACTTC
.	.	TRBV4-1	TRBJ1-2	CASSRSPNAQGRDYGYTF	TGCGCCAGCAGCCGATCCCCCAACGCGCAGGGGAGGGACTATGGCTACACCTTC
.	.	TRBV3-1/TRBV3-2	TRBJ2-3	CASSRSAGGDTQYF	TGTGCCAGCAGCCGATCTGCCGGGGGAGATACGCAGTATTTT
.	TRBD2	TRBV2	TRBJ2-7	CASRFHGREQYF	TGTGCCAGCAGGTTTCACGGGAGGGAGCAGTACTTC
.	.	TRBV27	TRBJ1-5	CASSPRSHIQPQHF	TGTGCCAGCAGTCCGCGGTCCCACATCCAGCCCCAGCATTTT
.	.	TRBV29-1	TRBJ1-4	CSGRWGPPSEKLFF	TGCAGCGGCCGGTGGGGACCACCAAGTGAAAAACTGTTTTTT
once	TRBD2	TRBV27	TRBJ2-2	CASSLLGTSGNTGELFF	TGTGCCAGCAGTTTACTCGGGACTAGCGGAAACACCGGGGAGCTGTTTTTT